This T cell receptor (beta chain) originates from a study of shared clonotypes between healthy human individuals. As to this clone: Its antigen is still unknown.

A CD45RA+ naive subset and a CD45RA-negative memory subset were split from CD4+ cells. Whole-study findings and limits: Clonotype sharing across a handful of donors was observed for about 4.8% of naive CD4 clonotypes.

Assay execution took place at the deep level. Clones were sequenced by immunoSEQ multiplex PCR, and TCRdb holds only the in-frame ones, with some missing. The sample records roughly 1 million clones, about three quarters being singletons. The germline V gene has CDR1 SGHRS and CDR2 YFSETQ. Trimming removed 5 bases at V and 7 bases at J, with 19 bases between. The CDR3 consists of 15 residues. Sample: memory CD4+ T cells sorted from blood. Indicated subset: CD45RA-negative fraction. The chain uses TRBV5-1 and TRBJ2-1; D perhaps matches TRBD2 (5 bases). This TCR came from a man aged 18 to 29 in good health. The CDR3 reads CASSPTPGTGNEQFF. CDR3 coding DNA: TGCGCCAGCAGTCCCACCCCGGGAACTGGTAATGAGCAGTTCTTC.